This T cell receptor (beta chain) was observed in a study of shared clonotypes between healthy human individuals (dated by TCRdb to 2018 to 2020). Study-level background: The cohort comprised a couple of women and a few men aged 18 to 49 years. For each donor, CD4 naive and CD4 memory were each run on three plates, CD8 naive on two plates, and CD8 memory on one plate. To estimate repertoire size and how much clonotypes are shared between individuals, the study performed deep sequencing of blood TCR repertoires from a few healthy adults. To increase sequencing depth and limit assay-specific biases, TCR repertoire library preparation and sequencing were carried out by different laboratories using diverse techniques. Between about 0.94 and 8.9 billion PBMCs per donor were obtained by leukapheresis. Study-wide conclusions, independent of this receptor: Pairwise subsampling indicated that sequencing depth was expected to affect the degree of clonotype sharing among donors. Because the study included only a small number of donors, the genetic and exposure-history diversity represented was limited. Naive subsets generally had larger estimated clonotype richness than memory subsets. Clonotypes shared by all four sorted-subset donors showed higher generation probabilities than non-shared clonotypes. Sampling was restricted to blood, and TCR repertoires in tissue are likely to differ from TCR repertoires in blood. Rarefaction of sorted-subset datasets indicated incomplete sequencing despite the large sequencing depth. When four donors were compared, the shared fraction of clonotypes was roughly 4.8% for naive CD4, 3.5% to 4% for naive CD8, about 2.4% for memory CD4, and under 0.5% for memory CD8.

The donors were healthy, HIV-negative adults with no recently reported acute infections or vaccinations. All donors were Caucasian adults living in Nashville, Tennessee, USA. Magnetic negative selection was used to enrich CD4+ T cells, after which naive cells were positively selected on CD45RA and the negative fraction became the memory subset. After blood collection by leukapheresis, PBMCs were isolated using Ficoll-Histopaque density gradient centrifugation and then cryopreserved in the vapor phase of liquid nitrogen. Purity and quantity of every magnetically sorted T cell population were checked by analytical flow cytometry. Genomic DNA was isolated from each sorted fraction and quantified by UV absorbance on a Nanodrop 2000c. On this clone itself: The specificity of this receptor is unknown. Per-base qualities were not stored, and no clone one base away is much larger.

V sheds 1 base and J sheds 5 bases, leaving 12 bases between their ends. From the germline V gene (reference sequence), CDR1 is SEHNR and CDR2 is FQNEAQ. From the cysteine through the phenylalanine, the CDR3 covers 14 amino acids. Just the 42-base CDR3 DNA is kept, in frame starting at base 1. Using the deep immunoSEQ assay, TCR CDR3 regions were amplified from genomic DNA by multiplex PCR. Extracted genomic DNA from each cell subset was distributed evenly across all wells of several immunoSEQ 96-well plates, and each plate was treated as a replicate. For sorted subsets, around 200 ng genomic DNA, equal to some 28,000 T cell genomes, was loaded into each replicate PCR. Purified libraries were quantified with a Qubit 3.0 fluorometer, sized on a Bioanalyzer 2100, and re-quantified with the KAPA Library Quantification kit. A separate single-read 150-cycle Illumina NextSeq 550 flow cell was used to sequence each immunoSEQ 96-well plate. On the study's bioinformatics: The immunoSEQ output contained only junctional sequences without quality scores, so filtering could not match that applied to full-length reads. Sequences were annotated with PyIR, a Python wrapper for IgBLAST v1.9, and V/J genes and CDR3 were assigned using IMGT germline references. Reads were filtered out if the reads had weak V/J assignments (E-value above 1e-6), no CDR3, stop codons, out-of-frame junctions, or ambiguous translated residues. A V3J clonotype was defined by an identical inferred V gene, J gene, and CDR3 amino acid sequence. Percentage overlap between repertoires was calculated by dividing the number of shared unique clonotypes by the size of the smaller repertoire. Repertoire richness was assessed with RTK rarefaction, the Chao1 estimator, and Recon v2.1 estimates of unobserved clonotypes. OLGA was used to compute generation probabilities for all TCRbeta clonotypes that the gDNA method yielded from a handful of donors. Drawn from immuneACCESS, this table holds only the in-frame rearrangements with V and J called that TCRdb kept. Clones are partly lost; checked studies trace under half to an unresolved V gene and leave the rest unexplained. D and trimming were read from the DNA, whereas the V and J calls and clone size are those reported in that table. For this sample the table gives some 2.3 million clones, of which more than 80% were detected only once. About 0.37% of the sample belongs to the ten largest clones.

Rearrangement joined TRBV7-9 to TRBJ2-7; no D gene can be assigned with confidence. The receptor was derived from a man between 18 and 29 years old in good health. Some clones in this sample may be carry-over from other donors' samples. Material for sequencing was naive CD4+ T cells from PBMCs. The intended sense of this specimen's cell subset or site label: CD45RA+ positively selected. The encoded CDR3 is CASSLGRAAHEQYF. The bases are TGTGCCAGCAGCTTAGGACGGGCAGCCCACGAGCAGTACTTC.